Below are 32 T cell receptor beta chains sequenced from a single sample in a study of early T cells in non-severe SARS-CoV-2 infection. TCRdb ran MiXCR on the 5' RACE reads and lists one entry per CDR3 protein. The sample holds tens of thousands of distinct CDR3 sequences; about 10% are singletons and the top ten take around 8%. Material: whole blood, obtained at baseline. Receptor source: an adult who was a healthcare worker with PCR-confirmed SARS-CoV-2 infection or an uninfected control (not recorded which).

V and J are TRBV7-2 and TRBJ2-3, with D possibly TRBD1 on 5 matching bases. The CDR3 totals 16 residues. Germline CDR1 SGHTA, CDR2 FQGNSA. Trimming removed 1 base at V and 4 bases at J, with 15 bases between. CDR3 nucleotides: TGTGCCAGCAGCTTAGTTGGCAGTGGGGCTGCAGATACGCAGTATTTT. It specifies CASSLVGSGAADTQYF.

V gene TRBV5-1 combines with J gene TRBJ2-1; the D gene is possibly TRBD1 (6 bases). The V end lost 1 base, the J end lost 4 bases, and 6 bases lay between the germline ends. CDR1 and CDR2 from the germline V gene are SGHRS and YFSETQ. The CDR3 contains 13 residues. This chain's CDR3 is CASSLQGYNEQFF. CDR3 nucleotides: TGCGCCAGCAGCTTGCAGGGGTACAATGAGCAGTTCTTC. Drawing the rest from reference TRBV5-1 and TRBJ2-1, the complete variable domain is KAGVTQTPRYLIKTRGQQVTLSCSPISGHRSVSWYQQTPGQGLQFLFEYFSETQRNKGNFPGRFSGRQFSNSRSEMNVSTLELGDSALYLCASSLQGYNEQFFGPGTRLTVL.

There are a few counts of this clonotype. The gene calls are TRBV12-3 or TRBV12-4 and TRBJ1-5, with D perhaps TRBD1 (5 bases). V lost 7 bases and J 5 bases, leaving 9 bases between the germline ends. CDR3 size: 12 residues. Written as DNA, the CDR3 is TGTGCCAGCACGAGGGGCGATCAGCCCCAGCATTTT. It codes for CASTRGDQPQHF.

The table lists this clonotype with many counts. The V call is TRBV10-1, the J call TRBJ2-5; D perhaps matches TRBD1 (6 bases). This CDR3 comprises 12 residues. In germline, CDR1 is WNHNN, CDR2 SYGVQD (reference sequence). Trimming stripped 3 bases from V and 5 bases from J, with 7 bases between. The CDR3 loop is CASSDTGETQYF. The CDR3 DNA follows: TGCGCCAGCAGTGATACAGGGGAGACCCAGTACTTC.

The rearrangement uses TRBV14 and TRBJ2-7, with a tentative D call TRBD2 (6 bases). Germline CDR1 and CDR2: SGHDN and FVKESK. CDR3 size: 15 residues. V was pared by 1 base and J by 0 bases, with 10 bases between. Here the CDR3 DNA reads TGTGCCAGCAGCCAAGCCTCGCGGGGCTCCTACGAGCAGTACTTC. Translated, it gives CASSQASRGSYEQYF.

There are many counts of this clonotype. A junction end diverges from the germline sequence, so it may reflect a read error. For the CDR3, the DNA is TGCAGCGTCGAAGCCAGCGGGAGTCAAAGCTACGAGCAGTACTTC. Protein product: CSVEASGSQSYEQYF. J is TRBJ2-7 and V is TRBV29-1; 8 bases map to TRBD2. Per germline, CDR1 SQVTM and CDR2 ANQGSEA. The CDR3 is made up of 15 amino acids.

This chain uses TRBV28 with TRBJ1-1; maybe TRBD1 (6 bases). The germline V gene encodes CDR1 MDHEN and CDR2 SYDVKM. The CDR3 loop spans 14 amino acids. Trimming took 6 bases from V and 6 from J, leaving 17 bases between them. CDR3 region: CASRTGARKAEAFF. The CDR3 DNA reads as TGTGCCAGCAGGACGGGGGCGCGTAAGGCTGAAGCTTTCTTT.

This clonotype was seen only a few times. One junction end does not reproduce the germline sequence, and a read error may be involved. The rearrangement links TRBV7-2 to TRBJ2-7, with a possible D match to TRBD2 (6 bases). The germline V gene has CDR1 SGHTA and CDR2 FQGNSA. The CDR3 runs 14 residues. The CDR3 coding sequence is TGTGCCACCGAAACGGGACTCACCTCCCACGAGCAGTACTTC. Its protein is CATETGLTSHEQYF.

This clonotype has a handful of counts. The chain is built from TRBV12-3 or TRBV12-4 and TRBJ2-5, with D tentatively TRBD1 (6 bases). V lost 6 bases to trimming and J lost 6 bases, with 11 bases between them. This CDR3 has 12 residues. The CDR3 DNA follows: TGTGCCAGCAGACAGGGTGGGAAGACCCAGTACTTC. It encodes CASRQGGKTQYF.

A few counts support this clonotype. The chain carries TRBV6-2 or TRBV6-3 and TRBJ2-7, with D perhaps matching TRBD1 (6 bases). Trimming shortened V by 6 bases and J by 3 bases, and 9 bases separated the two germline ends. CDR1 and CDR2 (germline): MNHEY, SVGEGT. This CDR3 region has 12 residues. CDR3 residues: CASRTGIYEQYF. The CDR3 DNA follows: TGTGCCAGCAGAACAGGGATCTACGAGCAGTACTTC.

The CDR3 sequence is CASSTRTGGNEQYF. Written as DNA, the CDR3 is TGTGCCAGCAGTACCCGAACAGGGGGTAACGAGCAGTACTTC. This chain links TRBV28 with TRBJ2-7; the match to TRBD1 covers 8 bases. The ends lost 5 bases at V and 5 bases at J; junction bases unmatched: 8. The CDR3 extends over 14 amino acids. From germline, CDR1 is MDHEN and CDR2 SYDVKM.

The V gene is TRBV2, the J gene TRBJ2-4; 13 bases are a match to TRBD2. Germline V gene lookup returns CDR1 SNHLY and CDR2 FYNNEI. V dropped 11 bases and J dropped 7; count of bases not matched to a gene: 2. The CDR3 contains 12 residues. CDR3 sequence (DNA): TGTGCCGGACTAGCGGGAGTTAACATTCAGTACTTC. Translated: CAGLAGVNIQYF.

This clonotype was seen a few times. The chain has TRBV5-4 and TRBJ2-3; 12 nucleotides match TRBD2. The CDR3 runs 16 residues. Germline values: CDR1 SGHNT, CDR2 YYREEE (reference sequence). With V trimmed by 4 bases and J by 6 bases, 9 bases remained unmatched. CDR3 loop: CASSPSLAGGMDTQYF. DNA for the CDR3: TGTGCCAGCAGCCCCAGTCTAGCGGGAGGGATGGATACGCAGTATTTT.

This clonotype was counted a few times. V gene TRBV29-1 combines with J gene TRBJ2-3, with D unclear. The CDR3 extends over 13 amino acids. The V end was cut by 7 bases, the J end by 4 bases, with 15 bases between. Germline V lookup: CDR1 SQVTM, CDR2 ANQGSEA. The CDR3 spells CSAQFDWSDTQYF. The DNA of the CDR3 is TGCAGCGCCCAGTTCGATTGGTCAGATACGCAGTATTTT.

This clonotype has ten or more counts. CDR3: CASSPAPGTGEKLFF. CDR3 nucleotide sequence: TGTGCCAGCAGCCCAGCACCAGGGACCGGAGAAAAACTGTTTTTT. The chain has TRBV3-1 and TRBJ1-4; TRBD1 is a possible D gene (5 bases). The CDR3 runs to 15 residues. Between the trimmed V and J ends, which lost 4 bases and 8 bases, there was a span of 17 bases. Per the germline V gene, CDR1 is LGHDT and CDR2 is YNNKEL (reference sequence).

The CDR3 sequence: CASSSRTGQWNGNTIYF. The CDR3 DNA follows: TGTGCCAGCAGCTCGAGGACAGGCCAGTGGAATGGAAACACCATATATTTT. The chain recombines TRBV5-5 with TRBJ1-3, with 7 bases fitting TRBD1. V lost 3 bases, J lost 3 bases, and 12 bases stayed unmatched. Looked up from germline, CDR1 is SGHKS and CDR2 is YYEKEE (reference sequence). The CDR3 is made up of 17 amino acids.

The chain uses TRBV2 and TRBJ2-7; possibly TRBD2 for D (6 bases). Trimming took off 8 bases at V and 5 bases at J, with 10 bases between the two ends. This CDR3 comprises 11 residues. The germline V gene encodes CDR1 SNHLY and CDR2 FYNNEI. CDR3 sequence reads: CASGLANEQYF. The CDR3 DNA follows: TGTGCCAGCGGTCTAGCGAACGAGCAGTACTTC.

As DNA, the CDR3 is TGTGCCGGACAGGGGGGTGCGGAGACCCAGTACTTC. This encodes CAGQGGAETQYF. The V call is TRBV30, the J call TRBJ2-5; TRBD1 aligns across 10 bases. There are 12 residues in the CDR3. Trimming at V came to 8 bases and at J to 5 bases, leaving 5 bases not matched to a gene. Germline assignment: CDR1 GTSNPN and CDR2 SVGIG (reference sequence).

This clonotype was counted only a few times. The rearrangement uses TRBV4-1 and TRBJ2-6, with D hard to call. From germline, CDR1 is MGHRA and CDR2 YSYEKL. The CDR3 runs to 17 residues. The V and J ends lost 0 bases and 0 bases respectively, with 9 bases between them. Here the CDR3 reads CASSQEGRRSGANVLTF. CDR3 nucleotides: TGCGCCAGCAGCCAAGAAGGGCGTCGCTCTGGGGCCAACGTCCTGACTTTC.

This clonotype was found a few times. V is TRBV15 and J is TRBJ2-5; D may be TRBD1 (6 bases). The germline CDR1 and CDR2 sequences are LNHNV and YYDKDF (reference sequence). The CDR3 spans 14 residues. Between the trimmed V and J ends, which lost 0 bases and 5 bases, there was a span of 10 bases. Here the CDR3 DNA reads TGTGCCACCAGCAGAGAGGGGGCCGCGGAGACCCAGTACTTC. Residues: CATSREGAAETQYF. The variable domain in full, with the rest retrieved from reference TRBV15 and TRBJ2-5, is DAMVIQNPRYQVTQFGKPVTLSCSQTLNHNVMYWYQQKSSQAPKLLFHYYDKDFNNEADTPDNFQSRRPNTSFCFLDIRSPGLGDTAMYLCATSREGAAETQYFGPGTRLLVL.

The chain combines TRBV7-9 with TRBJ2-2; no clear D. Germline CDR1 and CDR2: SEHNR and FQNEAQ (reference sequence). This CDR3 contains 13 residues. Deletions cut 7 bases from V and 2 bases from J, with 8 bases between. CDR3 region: CASNRLNTGELFF. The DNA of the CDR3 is TGTGCCAGCAACCGCCTTAACACCGGGGAGCTGTTTTTT.

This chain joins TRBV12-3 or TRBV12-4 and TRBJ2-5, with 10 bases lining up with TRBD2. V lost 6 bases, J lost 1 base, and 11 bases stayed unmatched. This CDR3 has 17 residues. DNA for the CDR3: TGTGCCAGCAGCCTCTCAACTAGCGGGATATCCCAAGAGACCCAGTACTTC. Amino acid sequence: CASSLSTSGISQETQYF.

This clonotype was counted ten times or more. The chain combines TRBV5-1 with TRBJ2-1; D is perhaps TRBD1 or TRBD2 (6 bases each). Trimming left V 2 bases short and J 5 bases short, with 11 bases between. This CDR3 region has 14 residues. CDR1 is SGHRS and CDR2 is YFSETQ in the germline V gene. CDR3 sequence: CASSLGGTNNEQFF. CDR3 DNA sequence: TGCGCCAGCAGCTTAGGGGGGACCAACAATGAGCAGTTCTTC.

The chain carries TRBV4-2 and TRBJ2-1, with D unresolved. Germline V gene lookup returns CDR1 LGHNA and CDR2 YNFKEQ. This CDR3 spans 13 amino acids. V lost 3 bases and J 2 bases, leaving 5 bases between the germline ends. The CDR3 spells CASSHIAYNEQFF. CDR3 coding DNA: TGTGCCAGCAGCCACATCGCCTACAATGAGCAGTTCTTC.

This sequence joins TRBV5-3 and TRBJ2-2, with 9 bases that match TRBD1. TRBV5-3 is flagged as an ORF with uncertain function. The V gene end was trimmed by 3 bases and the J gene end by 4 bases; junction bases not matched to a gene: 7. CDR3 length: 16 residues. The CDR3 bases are TGTGCCAGAAGCTATAACCGGGACAGGGTCACCGGGGAGCTGTTTTTT. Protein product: CARSYNRDRVTGELFF.

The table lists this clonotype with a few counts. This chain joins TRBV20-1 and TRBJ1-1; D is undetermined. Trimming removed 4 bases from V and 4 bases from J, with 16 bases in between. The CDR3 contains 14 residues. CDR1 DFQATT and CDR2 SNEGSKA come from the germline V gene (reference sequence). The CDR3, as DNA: TGCAGTGCTAAGCTGGCGGAGAAGGTCACTGAAGCTTTCTTT. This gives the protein CSAKLAEKVTEAFF.

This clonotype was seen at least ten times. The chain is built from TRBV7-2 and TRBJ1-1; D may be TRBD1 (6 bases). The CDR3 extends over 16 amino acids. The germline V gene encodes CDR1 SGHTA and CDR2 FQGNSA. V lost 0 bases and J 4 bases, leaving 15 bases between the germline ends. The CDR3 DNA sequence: TGTGCCAGCAGCTTAGCAGATTGGACAGCGGTCACTGAAGCTTTCTTT. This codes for CASSLADWTAVTEAFF.

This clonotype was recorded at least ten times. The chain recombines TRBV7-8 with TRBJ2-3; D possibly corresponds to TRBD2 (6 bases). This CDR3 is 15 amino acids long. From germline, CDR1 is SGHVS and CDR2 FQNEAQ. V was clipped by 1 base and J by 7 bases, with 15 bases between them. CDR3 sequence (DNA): TGTGCCAGCAGCTTAGTTGCGGGGCCCTTGTATACGCAGTATTTT. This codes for CASSLVAGPLYTQYF.

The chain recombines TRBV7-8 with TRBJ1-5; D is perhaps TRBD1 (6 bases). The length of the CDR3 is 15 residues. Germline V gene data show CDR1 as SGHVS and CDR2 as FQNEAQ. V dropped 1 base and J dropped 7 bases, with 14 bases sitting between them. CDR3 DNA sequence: TGTGCCAGCAGCTTAGTCAGGGGTCGTAGGCAGCCCCAGCATTTT. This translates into CASSLVRGRRQPQHF.

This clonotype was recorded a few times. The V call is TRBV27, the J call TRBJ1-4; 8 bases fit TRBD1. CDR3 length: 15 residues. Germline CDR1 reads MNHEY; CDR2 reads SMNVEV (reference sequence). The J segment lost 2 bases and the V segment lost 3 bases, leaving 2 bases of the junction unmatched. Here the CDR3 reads CASSFRTGTNEKLFF. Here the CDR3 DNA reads TGTGCCAGCAGTTTCCGGACAGGGACTAATGAAAAACTGTTTTTT. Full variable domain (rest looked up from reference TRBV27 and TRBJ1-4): EAQVTQNPRYLITVTGKKLTVTCSQNMNHEYMSWYRQDPGLGLRQIYYSMNVEVTDKGDVPEGYKVSRKEKRNFPLILESPSPNQTSLYFCASSFRTGTNEKLFFGSGTQLSVL.

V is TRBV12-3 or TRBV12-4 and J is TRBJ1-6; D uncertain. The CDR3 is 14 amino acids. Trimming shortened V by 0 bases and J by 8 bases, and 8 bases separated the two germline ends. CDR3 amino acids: CASSLAGVDSPLHF. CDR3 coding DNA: TGTGCCAGCAGTTTAGCCGGGGTCGATTCACCCCTCCACTTT.

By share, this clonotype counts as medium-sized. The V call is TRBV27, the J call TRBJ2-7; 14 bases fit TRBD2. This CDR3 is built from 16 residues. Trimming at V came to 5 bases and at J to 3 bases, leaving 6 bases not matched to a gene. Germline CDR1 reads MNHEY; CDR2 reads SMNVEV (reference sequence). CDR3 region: CASSGRTSGRFYEQYF. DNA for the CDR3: TGTGCCAGCAGTGGCAGGACTAGCGGGAGGTTCTACGAGCAGTACTTC.